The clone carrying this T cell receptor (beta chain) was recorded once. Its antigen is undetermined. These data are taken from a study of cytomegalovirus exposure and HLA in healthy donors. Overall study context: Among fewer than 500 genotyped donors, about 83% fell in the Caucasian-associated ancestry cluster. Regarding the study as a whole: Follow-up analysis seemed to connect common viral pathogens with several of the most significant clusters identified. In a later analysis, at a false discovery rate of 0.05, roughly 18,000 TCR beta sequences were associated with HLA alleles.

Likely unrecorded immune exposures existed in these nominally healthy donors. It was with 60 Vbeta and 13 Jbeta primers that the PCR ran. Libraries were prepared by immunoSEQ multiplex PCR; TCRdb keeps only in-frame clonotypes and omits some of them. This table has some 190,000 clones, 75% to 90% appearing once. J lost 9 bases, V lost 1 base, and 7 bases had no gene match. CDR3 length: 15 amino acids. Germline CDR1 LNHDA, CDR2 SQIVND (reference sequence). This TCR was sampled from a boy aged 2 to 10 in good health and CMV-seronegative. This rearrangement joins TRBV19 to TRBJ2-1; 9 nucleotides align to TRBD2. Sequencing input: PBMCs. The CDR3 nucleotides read TGTGCCAGTAGTATAGGCCAAGCGGGAGGTAGTGAGCAGTTCTTC. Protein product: CASSIGQAGGSEQFF. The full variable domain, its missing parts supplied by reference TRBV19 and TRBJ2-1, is DGGITQSPKYLFRKEGQNVTLSCEQNLNHDAMYWYRQDPGQGLRLIYYSQIVNDFQKGDIAEGYSVSREKKESFPLTVTSAQKNPTAFYLCASSIGQAGGSEQFFGPGTRLTVL.